The 23 T cell receptor beta chains below come from one sample, sequenced in a study of cytomegalovirus exposure and HLA in healthy donors. The PCR employed 60 Vbeta primers together with 13 Jbeta primers. Measured with immunoSEQ multiplex PCR; TCRdb has only the in-frame clones, and not every one. This table holds 150,000 to 200,000 clones, around 81% found once. Source material: PBMCs. The receptor set was obtained from a man aged 18 to 30 in good health and CMV-seronegative.

CDR3 in amino acids: CASSPSGGTDTQYF. The CDR3, as DNA: TGTGCCAGCAGTCCTAGCGGGGGCACAGATACGCAGTATTTT. The J gene is TRBJ2-3, the V gene TRBV6-5; 9 bases match TRBD2. CDR1 MNHEY and CDR2 SVGAGI come from the germline V gene. Trimming at V came to 5 bases and at J to 1 base, leaving 1 base not matched to a gene. This CDR3 contains 14 residues.

In this sample, this clone turned up once. The rearrangement joins TRBV4-2 to TRBJ1-3; 10 nucleotides line up with TRBD1. Germline lookup yields CDR1 LGHNA and CDR2 YNFKEQ. The ends lost 1 base at V and 8 bases at J; junction bases unmatched: 5. CDR3 length: 15 residues. The CDR3 DNA sequence: TGTGCCAGCAGCCAAGGGGGGACAGGGGAGGACACCATATATTTT. This codes for CASSQGGTGEDTIYF.

V and J are TRBV19 and TRBJ2-3, with TRBD1 as a possible D gene (6 bases). This CDR3 is built from 16 residues. The V gene's germline CDR1 is LNHDA and CDR2 SQIVND (reference sequence). The V gene lost 4 bases and the J gene lost 0 bases, with 14 bases spanning the gap. The CDR3 reads CASSNRGHTSTDTQYF. The CDR3 region has the DNA TGTGCCAGTAGTAATAGGGGACATACCAGCACAGATACGCAGTATTTT. Drawing the rest from reference TRBV19 and TRBJ2-3, the complete variable domain is DGGITQSPKYLFRKEGQNVTLSCEQNLNHDAMYWYRQDPGQGLRLIYYSQIVNDFQKGDIAEGYSVSREKKESFPLTVTSAQKNPTAFYLCASSNRGHTSTDTQYFGPGTRLTVL.

The rearrangement links TRBV5-5 to TRBJ1-1; D not resolved. This CDR3 has 13 residues. Looked up from germline, CDR1 is SGHKS and CDR2 is YYEKEE (reference sequence). The germline V and J ends were trimmed by 1 base and 1 base, with 5 bases remaining between them. The CDR3 loop is CASSLTQNTEAFF. The CDR3 DNA is TGTGCCAGCAGCTTGACACAGAACACTGAAGCTTTCTTT.

J is TRBJ1-6 and V is TRBV5-1, with 9 bases that match TRBD1. The trim removed 4 bases at V and 5 bases at J, leaving 7 bases unmatched. Per the germline V gene, CDR1 is SGHRS and CDR2 is YFSETQ. This CDR3 spans 16 amino acids. CDR3 DNA sequence: TGCGCCAGCAGCCCGAGCTGGGACAGGGATAATTCACCCCTCCACTTT. This translates into CASSPSWDRDNSPLHF.

The chain has TRBV28 and TRBJ2-7, with 8 nucleotides matching TRBD1. The V and J ends lost 5 bases and 2 bases, in that order; junction bases with no gene match: 8. Germline CDR1 MDHEN, CDR2 SYDVKM. The CDR3 runs to 15 residues. This chain's CDR3 is CASSTRDRRPYEQYF. CDR3 in DNA: TGTGCCAGCAGTACCCGGGACAGGCGACCCTACGAGCAGTACTTC.

CDR3 sequence: CASSQTGQGNNEQFF. The CDR3 nucleotides read TGTGCCAGCTCACAGACGGGACAGGGTAACAATGAGCAGTTCTTC. The chain joins TRBV18 to TRBJ2-1; 9 nucleotides align to TRBD1. The V segment lost 4 bases and the J segment 5 bases; nucleotides outside the gene matches: 6. Germline V CDR1 and CDR2: KGHSH, LQKENI. This CDR3 has 15 residues.

The table lists this clone with a few counts. The chain recombines TRBV6-1 with TRBJ2-7, with D maybe TRBD1 (6 bases). Germline V gene lookup returns CDR1 MNHNS and CDR2 SASEGT. V was shortened by 6 bases and J by 3 bases, with 15 bases between the two germline ends. The CDR3 has 14 amino acids. In nucleotides, the CDR3 is TGTGCCAGCAGCGCCCTGACAGGTAACTACGAGCAGTACTTC. Residues: CASSALTGNYEQYF.

This clone was recorded once. The chain employs TRBV20-1 and TRBJ2-7; TRBD2 matches 7 bases. The V gene end was trimmed by 5 bases and the J gene end by 6 bases; junction bases not matched to a gene: 4. Germline V lookup: CDR1 DFQATT, CDR2 SNEGSKA (reference sequence). This CDR3 region has 11 residues. The CDR3 loop reads CSAPGTTEQYF. The CDR3, as DNA: TGCAGTGCTCCCGGGACTACCGAGCAGTACTTC.

This clone was observed once. This rearrangement joins TRBV2 to TRBJ1-2, with a possible D match to TRBD1 (6 bases). The germline gives CDR1 SNHLY, CDR2 FYNNEI. The V end lost 11 bases, the J end lost 5 bases, and 18 bases lay between the germline ends. The CDR3 length is 13 residues. Here the CDR3 DNA reads TGTGCCGGTTCAGCAGACAGGCTATATGGCTACACCTTC. The encoded protein is CAGSADRLYGYTF.

The rearrangement links TRBV6-1 to TRBJ2-5, with D possibly matching TRBD2 (5 bases). This CDR3 comprises 14 residues. Germline CDR1 is MNHNS and CDR2 is SASEGT. Deletions cut 9 bases from V and 5 bases from J, with 19 bases between. CDR3 bases: TGTGCCAGTACTAGAGATCTAGCTGGGGAGACCCAGTACTTC. Protein: CASTRDLAGETQYF.

CDR3 loop: CASGAETRGDGYTF. In nucleotides, the CDR3 is TGTGCCAGCGGGGCCGAGACCCGGGGGGATGGCTACACCTTC. The rearrangement joins TRBV19 to TRBJ1-2; tentative D call: TRBD1 (5 bases). This CDR3 spans 14 amino acids. With 9 bases removed from V and 6 bases from J, the gap between germline ends came to 20 bases. Germline CDR1 LNHDA, CDR2 SQIVND (reference sequence). The full variable domain, with the rest looked up from reference TRBV19 and TRBJ1-2, is DGGITQSPKYLFRKEGQNVTLSCEQNLNHDAMYWYRQDPGQGLRLIYYSQIVNDFQKGDIAEGYSVSREKKESFPLTVTSAQKNPTAFYLCASGAETRGDGYTFGSGTRLTVV.

The rearrangement joins TRBV9 to TRBJ2-6, with TRBD1 identical over 7 bases. Unmatched junction bases numbered 6, after V lost 4 bases and J lost 2 bases. The CDR3 spans 16 residues. CDR1 and CDR2 (germline): SGDLS, YYNGEE. The CDR3 DNA sequence: TGTGCCAGCAGCACCCGACAGGGAACTGGGGCCAACGTCCTGACTTTC. It translates to CASSTRQGTGANVLTF.

The chain employs TRBV6-5 and TRBJ2-7, with 11 bases lining up with TRBD2. The CDR3 totals 14 residues. Unmatched junction bases numbered 4, after V lost 6 bases and J lost 3 bases. The V gene's germline CDR1 is MNHEY and CDR2 SVGAGI. CDR3 DNA: TGTGCCAGCAGGGGGACTAGCGGAGGCTACGAGCAGTACTTC. It encodes CASRGTSGGYEQYF.

The rearrangement links TRBV5-6 to TRBJ2-1, with D unclear. Germline lookup yields CDR1 SGHDT and CDR2 YYEEEE. V was cut by 0 bases and J by 6 bases, with 10 bases left in between. The CDR3 spans 14 residues. For the CDR3, the DNA is TGTGCCAGCAGCTTGGTTAGCCCGGGCAATGAGCAGTTCTTC. It yields the protein CASSLVSPGNEQFF. The variable domain in full, with the rest retrieved from reference TRBV5-6 and TRBJ2-1, is DAGVTQSPTHLIKTRGQQVTLRCSPKSGHDTVSWYQQALGQGPQFIFQYYEEEERQRGNFPDRFSGHQFPNYSSELNVNALLLGDSALYLCASSLVSPGNEQFFGPGTRLTVL.

The V gene is TRBV7-2, the J gene TRBJ2-7; 9 bases align to TRBD2. Germline V lookup: CDR1 SGHTA, CDR2 FQGNSA. Trimming removed 4 bases from V and 5 bases from J; junction bases left unmatched: 6. This CDR3 is 14 amino acids long. CDR3 amino acids: CASSSIAGVDEQYF. The DNA of the CDR3 is TGTGCCAGCAGCTCCATAGCGGGAGTCGACGAGCAGTACTTC.

V is TRBV18 and J is TRBJ1-3; the D is unclear. Trimming stripped 2 bases from V and 2 bases from J, with 4 bases between. CDR1 KGHSH and CDR2 LQKENI come from the germline V gene. The CDR3 extends over 13 amino acids. CDR3 sequence reads: CASSPTPGNTIYF. As DNA, the CDR3 is TGTGCCAGCTCACCAACACCTGGAAACACCATATATTTT. Full variable domain (outside the CDR3, taken from reference TRBV18 and TRBJ1-3): NAGVMQNPRHLVRRRGQEARLRCSPMKGHSHVYWYRQLPEEGLKFMVYLQKENIIDESGMPKERFSAEFPKEGPSILRIQQVVRGDSAAYFCASSPTPGNTIYFGEGSWLTVV.

V is TRBV27 and J is TRBJ2-7; D uncertain. Germline CDR1 and CDR2: MNHEY and SMNVEV (reference sequence). This CDR3 is 18 amino acids long. Trimming left V 3 bases short and J 0 bases short, with 21 bases between. DNA for the CDR3: TGTGCCAGCAGTTTCCATGCACCCACAGAATCGAGCTCCTACGAGCAGTACTTC. The encoded protein is CASSFHAPTESSSYEQYF.

The V and J genes are TRBV27 and TRBJ2-7, with 7 bases that match TRBD2. V was pared by 3 bases and J by 2 bases, with 1 base of the junction left unmatched. Germline CDR1 and CDR2: MNHEY and SMNVEV (reference sequence). The CDR3 length is 13 residues. The CDR3 DNA reads TGTGCCAGCAGTTTGGGAGGGCCCTACGAGCAGTACTTC. This sequence encodes CASSLGGPYEQYF.

Worth noting for this clone: Other DNA sequences in the same sample also yield this CDR3. CDR3 DNA: TGTGCCAGCAGCTTGGCAGCCGGGACAGGATATAGCAATCAGCCCCAGCATTTT. Its translation is CASSLAAGTGYSNQPQHF. V is TRBV7-9 and J is TRBJ1-5; 8 positions agree with TRBD1. V lost 3 bases and J lost 0; bases outside the gene matches: 10. CDR1 is SEHNR and CDR2 is FQNEAQ in the germline V gene (reference sequence). There are 18 residues in the CDR3.

This clone was recorded a few times. The chain employs TRBV18 and TRBJ2-5; no definite D call. Trimming removed 3 bases at V and 1 base at J, with 6 bases between. Germline CDR1 reads KGHSH; CDR2 reads LQKENI. CDR3 size: 13 residues. CDR3 loop: CASSPLVQETQYF. In DNA form, the CDR3 reads TGTGCCAGCTCACCGCTAGTCCAAGAGACCCAGTACTTC.

This clone showed up just once. The V gene is TRBV29-1, the J gene TRBJ2-5; 11 nucleotides align to TRBD1. The ends lost 7 bases at V and 3 bases at J; junction bases unmatched: 7. Germline V CDR1 and CDR2: SQVTM, ANQGSEA. The CDR3 extends over 14 amino acids. The chain's CDR3 is CSGGTGGFEETQYF. The CDR3 nucleotides are TGCAGCGGAGGGACAGGGGGATTTGAAGAGACCCAGTACTTC.

The rearrangement joins TRBV4-3 to TRBJ2-3; 11 positions match TRBD1. The CDR3 consists of 15 residues. The V gene end was trimmed by 3 bases and the J gene end by 6 bases; junction bases not matched to a gene: 5. The germline V gene has CDR1 LGHNA and CDR2 YSLEER. CDR3 nucleotides: TGCGCCAGCAGCCAGAGGGACAGGGGGTTGGATACGCAGTATTTT. Its protein product is CASSQRDRGLDTQYF.